Listed here is a single TCR beta chain. The antigen remains unidentified. This entry comes from a study of chemoradiotherapy in HPV16-positive cancers. Looked up from germline, CDR1 is MGHRA and CDR2 is YSYEKL. There are 17 residues in the CDR3. V shed 1 base and J shed 0 bases, with 13 bases lying between them. Profiling relied on immunoSEQ multiplex PCR, and the TCRdb table lists in-frame clones only, not all of them. The sample has about 34,000 clones; around 92% are singletons. The study, taken as a whole, reports: Only a couple of HPV16-positive patients supplied the functional HPV-specificity definition.

The chain couples TRBV4-1 to TRBJ1-5; no definite D call. The sequences come from blood, collected from a patient who underwent chemoradiotherapy. The receptor's source is a human donor with HPV-associated anogenital cancer. CDR3 loop: CASSQALRWDSNQPQHF. CDR3 nucleotide sequence: TGCGCCAGCAGCCAAGCCTTGAGGTGGGATAGCAATCAGCCCCAGCATTTT.